This entry describes one TCR beta chain. As for treatment: randomized to nivolumab then ipilimumab (arm A) or the reverse (arm B). The entry originates in a study of sequential checkpoint blockade in melanoma. The CDR3 totals 17 residues. CDR1 and CDR2 (germline): LNHDA, SQIVND (reference sequence). Trimming at V came to 5 bases and at J to 0 bases, leaving 12 bases not matched to a gene. Generated by immunoSEQ multiplex PCR, the TCRdb table keeps only in-frame clones and is missing some. In the table there are thousands of clones, about 25% of which are singletons. The input for sequencing was tumor tissue (inferred from file names), taken from a patient given nivolumab and ipilimumab in sequence. This receptor was identified in a human donor with melanoma. This chain uses TRBV19 with TRBJ1-1; 7 nucleotides align to TRBD1. DNA for the CDR3: TGTGCCAGTAGTTCCCCGGCAGGGGGATCCATGAACACTGAAGCTTTCTTT. It is translated as CASSSPAGGSMNTEAFF.